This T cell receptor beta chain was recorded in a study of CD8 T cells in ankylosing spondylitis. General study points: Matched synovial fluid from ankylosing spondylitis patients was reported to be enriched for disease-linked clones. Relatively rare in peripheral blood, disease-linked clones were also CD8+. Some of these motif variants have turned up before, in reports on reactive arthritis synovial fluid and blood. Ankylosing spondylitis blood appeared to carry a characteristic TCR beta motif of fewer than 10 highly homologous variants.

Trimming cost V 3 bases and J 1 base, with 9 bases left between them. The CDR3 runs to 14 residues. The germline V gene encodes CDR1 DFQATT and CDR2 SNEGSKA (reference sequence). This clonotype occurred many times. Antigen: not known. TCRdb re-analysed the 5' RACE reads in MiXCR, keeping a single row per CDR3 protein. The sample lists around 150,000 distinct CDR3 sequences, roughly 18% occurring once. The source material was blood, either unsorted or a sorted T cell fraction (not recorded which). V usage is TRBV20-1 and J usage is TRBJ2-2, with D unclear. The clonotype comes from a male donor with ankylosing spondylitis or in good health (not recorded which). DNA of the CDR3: TGCAGTGCTAGTCCCAGGAGGAACACCGGGGAGCTGTTTTTT. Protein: CSASPRRNTGELFF.